This T cell receptor (beta chain) was found in a study of OX40 agonist ivuxolimab in advanced cancers. Study results and limitations: Some patients who did not respond also had low normalized T-cell clonal expansion.

V lost 4 bases to trimming and J lost 3 bases; unmatched junction nucleotides: 4. The CDR3 sequence is 14 residues long. Looked up from germline, CDR1 is LNHNV and CDR2 is YYDKDF (reference sequence). The method was immunoSEQ multiplex PCR; TCRdb's version includes in-frame clones alone and lacks a portion of them. This repertoire shows roughly 45,000 clones, roughly 85% found once; its top ten account for 7.9%. Notes on this clone: Its antigen is not known.

The material was CD4+ or CD8+ T cells sorted from blood, obtained in a trial of the OX40 agonist ivuxolimab. This rearrangement joins TRBV15 to TRBJ2-7, with TRBD1 identical over 9 bases. The receptor's source is an adult with an advanced solid tumor such as melanoma, head and neck, liver or kidney cancer. CDR3 coding DNA: TGTGCCACCAGCATAGGACAGGGGAACTACGAGCAGTACTTC. Amino acids: CATSIGQGNYEQYF.